The 18 T cell receptor beta chains below come from one sample, sequenced in a study of identical twins. TCRdb used MiXCR to reprocess the 5' RACE reads, holding one entry per CDR3 protein. The sample holds hundreds of thousands of distinct CDR3 sequences, around 21% seen once. The same sample was also studied in work on T cells expressing NK-cell markers.

Sequenced material: PBMCs. These receptors were obtained from a woman between 18 and 30 years old in good health.

This clonotype was found a few times. The chain uses TRBV9 and TRBJ2-3, with TRBD1 matching over 10 bases. In germline, CDR1 is SGDLS, CDR2 YYNGEE. CDR3 length: 17 residues. V dropped 3 bases and J dropped 2; count of bases not matched to a gene: 9. The CDR3 here is CASSAPGTGEYTDTQYF. The CDR3 nucleotides are TGTGCCAGCAGCGCCCCCGGGACAGGGGAGTACACAGATACGCAGTATTTT.

This chain joins TRBV10-3 and TRBJ2-1; D unclear. V gave up 8 bases and J gave up 6 bases, with 11 bases separating them. This CDR3 is 12 amino acids long. CDR1 and CDR2 (germline): ENHRY, SYGVKD. DNA for the CDR3: TGTGCCATCGGGTCACTACCCAATGAGCAGTTCTTC. Amino acids: CAIGSLPNEQFF.

This clonotype has ten or more counts. The gene calls are TRBV12-3 or TRBV12-4 and TRBJ2-1; D might be TRBD1 (8 bases). The CDR3 has 16 residues. The V end lost 10 bases, the J end lost 2 bases, and 21 bases lay between the germline ends. CDR3 sequence: CAIQGAPGLAYNEQFF. The CDR3 coding sequence is TGTGCCATTCAGGGGGCCCCAGGACTAGCCTACAATGAGCAGTTCTTC.

This clonotype was observed at least ten times. The chain links TRBV12-3 or TRBV12-4 to TRBJ1-2; D might be TRBD1 (6 bases). The germline V and J ends were trimmed by 2 bases and 6 bases, with 10 bases remaining between them. This CDR3 is built from 13 residues. Here the CDR3 DNA reads TGTGCCAGCAGTTTAAGGGGGATGGATGGCTACACCTTC. This gives the protein CASSLRGMDGYTF.

This clonotype was seen many times. The chain carries TRBV5-6 and TRBJ1-2, with D hard to call. V lost 0 bases to trimming and J lost 2 bases, with 8 bases between them. This CDR3 region has 14 residues. Germline V gives CDR1 SGHDT, CDR2 YYEEEE. The CDR3 DNA follows: TGTGCCAGCAGCTTGGATCAAGGGAACTATGGCTACACCTTC. Encoded protein: CASSLDQGNYGYTF.

The sample holds a few counts of this clonotype. This chain connects TRBV15 to TRBJ2-3; tentative D call: TRBD2 (6 bases). The CDR3 sequence is 16 residues long. V lost 1 base, J lost 2 bases, and 13 bases lay in between. Germline V CDR1 and CDR2: LNHNV, YYDKDF (reference sequence). CDR3 DNA sequence: TGTGCCACCAGCAGAGTCTCTCAGGGACTCACAGATACGCAGTATTTT. Translating gives CATSRVSQGLTDTQYF.

This sequence joins TRBV5-5 and TRBJ1-6, with 7 bases that match TRBD1. This CDR3 is built from 15 residues. The trim removed 4 bases at V and 10 bases at J, leaving 11 bases unmatched. Per the germline V gene, CDR1 is SGHKS and CDR2 is YYEKEE (reference sequence). As DNA, the CDR3 is TGTGCCAGCAGCCGTTTAGGGACAGCTTTGTCACCCCTCCACTTT. It encodes CASSRLGTALSPLHF.

This clonotype showed up just a few times. The chain is built from TRBV3-1 and TRBJ2-1; D is uncertain. The CDR3 totals 13 residues. CDR1 is LGHDT and CDR2 is YNNKEL in the germline V gene (reference sequence). Deletions cut 3 bases from V and 7 bases from J, with 10 bases between. This CDR3 is CASSQRTENEQFF. The CDR3 DNA follows: TGTGCCAGCAGCCAGCGGACGGAGAATGAGCAGTTCTTC.

The table lists this clonotype with many counts. DNA of the CDR3: TGTGCCAGCAGTTTAAACAGCGAAAATGGCTACACCTTC. Its translation: CASSLNSENGYTF. This sequence joins TRBV12-3 or TRBV12-4 and TRBJ1-2; D is unclear. CDR3 length equals 13 residues. V lost 2 bases to trimming and J lost 6 bases, with 10 bases between them.

This clonotype showed up just a few times. The chain carries TRBV29-1 and TRBJ2-7; D ambiguous. V was trimmed by 7 bases and J by 0 bases, leaving 10 bases between them. The CDR3 covers 12 residues. Germline V lookup: CDR1 SQVTM, CDR2 ANQGSEA. CDR3 bases: TGCAGCGCAAAGGCTAGCTCCTACGAGCAGTACTTC. Its translation: CSAKASSYEQYF.

This clonotype was seen only a few times. V is TRBV12-3 or TRBV12-4 and J is TRBJ2-5; D not certain. The germline V and J ends were trimmed by 6 bases and 5 bases, with 7 bases remaining between them. The CDR3 runs to 11 residues. As DNA, the CDR3 is TGTGCCAGCAGGTCATGGGAGACCCAGTACTTC. It codes for CASRSWETQYF.

The rearrangement links TRBV9 to TRBJ2-3, with 9 bases that match TRBD2. CDR1 is SGDLS, CDR2 YYNGEE, per germline. The length of the CDR3 is 14 residues. The junction had 3 bases not matched to a gene; V was cut back by 1 base and J by 6 bases. The CDR3 bases are TGTGCCAGCAGCGTAAGCGGGAGGAGGGATACGCAGTATTTT. It encodes CASSVSGRRDTQYF.

This clonotype was seen ten or more times. The genes are TRBV7-3 and TRBJ2-1; 7 nucleotides align to TRBD2. This CDR3 has 14 residues. Germline lookup yields CDR1 SGHTA and CDR2 FQGTGA. Trimming cost V 6 bases and J 3 bases; bases outside gene matches: 5. The CDR3 loop reads CASSLRGVYNEQFF. Here the CDR3 DNA reads TGTGCCAGCAGTTTACGGGGGGTCTACAATGAGCAGTTCTTC.

The J gene is TRBJ2-5, the V gene TRBV25-1, with D uncertain. From germline, CDR1 is MGHDK and CDR2 SYGVNS. The V and J ends lost 3 bases and 1 base respectively, with 9 bases between them. CDR3 length: 14 residues. The CDR3 nucleotides read TGTGCCAGCAGTGACTCTAAAACCCAAGAGACCCAGTACTTC. As protein: CASSDSKTQETQYF.

The chain employs TRBV3-1 and TRBJ2-3; D call uncertain. V was trimmed by 0 bases and J by 8 bases, leaving 9 bases between them. This CDR3 has 13 amino acids. Germline V CDR1 and CDR2: LGHDT, YNNKEL (reference sequence). The CDR3 sequence: CASSQDLKGTQYF. The CDR3 coding sequence is TGTGCCAGCAGCCAAGATCTTAAGGGTACGCAGTATTTT.

The chain joins TRBV20-1 to TRBJ2-5, with TRBD2 as a possible D gene (5 bases). Germline-derived CDR1 and CDR2 are DFQATT and SNEGSKA (reference sequence). The CDR3 extends over 14 amino acids. Trimming removed 7 bases from V and 1 base from J, with 16 bases in between. CDR3 residues: CSGEPGNFQETQYF. As DNA, the CDR3 is TGCAGTGGGGAACCCGGGAACTTCCAAGAGACCCAGTACTTC.

This clonotype was detected ten times or more. The J gene is TRBJ2-1, the V gene TRBV28, with 8 bases matching TRBD2. V was pared by 2 bases and J by 4 bases, with 1 base of the junction left unmatched. Germline CDR1 MDHEN, CDR2 SYDVKM. The CDR3 runs to 14 residues. For the CDR3, the DNA is TGTGCCAGCAGTTTAGGCGGGGGGTACAATGAGCAGTTCTTC. Residues: CASSLGGGYNEQFF.

This chain connects TRBV12-3 or TRBV12-4 to TRBJ1-2, with 11 bases fitting TRBD1. This CDR3 comprises 13 residues. Trimming took 7 bases from V and 8 from J; bases not matched to a gene: 6. CDR3 bases: TGTGCCAGCATCCCGGACAGGGGGCCCGGCTACACCTTC. The encoded protein is CASIPDRGPGYTF.